This is a list of T cell receptor beta chains from one sample in a study of early T cells in non-severe SARS-CoV-2 infection. MiXCR was run by TCRdb on the 5' RACE reads, yielding one entry per CDR3 protein. The data show about 46,000 distinct CDR3 sequences, approximately 5.9% seen once. Sequenced material: whole blood, taken at baseline. These receptors all stem from an adult who was a healthcare worker with PCR-confirmed SARS-CoV-2 infection or an uninfected control (not recorded which). CDR3s include the opening cysteine and the closing phenylalanine or tryptophan. Each record gives: V gene, J gene, D gene, clone size, CDR3 DNA, CDR3 protein. D genes are given only for firm matches. Where a row states a size, it is once, few, many or the class of an expanded clone; other rows omit it.

>TRBV11-2|TRBJ2-2|.|few
TGTGCCAGCAGCCTCTCAAGCGCGAACACCGGGGAGCTGTTTTTT
CASSLSSANTGELFF
>TRBV6-6|TRBJ1-3|.|.
TGTGCCAGCAGTTACGCAGGGAATGGAAACACCATATATTTT
CASSYAGNGNTIYF
>TRBV19|TRBJ2-7|TRBD2|many
TGTGCCAGTAGTACCCGAAGCGGGGGTGTAACCTACGAGCAGTACTTC
CASSTRSGGVTYEQYF
>TRBV6-5|TRBJ1-2|.|.
TGTGCCGGCAGTAGGGGTGGGGACGTCTACGGCTACACCTTC
CAGSRGGDVYGYTF
>TRBV27|TRBJ1-5|.|many
TGTGCCAGCAGTTTTCGTGGGACACCGTATAGCAATCAGCCCCAGCATTTT
CASSFRGTPYSNQPQHF
>TRBV11-1|TRBJ2-1|.|many
TGTGCCAGCAGCTTAGCAGACGGGACCTGGAATGAGCAGTTCTTC
CASSLADGTWNEQFF
>TRBV4-2|TRBJ1-4|TRBD1|many
TGTGCCAGCAGCCAAGGCGGGACAGGTCTGGGAGATGAAAAACTGTTTTTT
CASSQGGTGLGDEKLFF
>TRBV28|TRBJ2-1|TRBD2|many
TGTGCCAGCAGCCGCCCGACTAGCGGGACCTACAATGAGCAGTTCTTC
CASSRPTSGTYNEQFF
>TRBV10-2|TRBJ2-6|.|many
TGCGCCAGCACCCCGGACGTCTCTGGGGCCAACGTCCTGACTTTC
CASTPDVSGANVLTF
>TRBV20-1|TRBJ2-1|TRBD2|few
TGCAGTGCTAGAGGAGGGACTACCTACTCCTACAATGAGCAGTTCTTC
CSARGGTTYSYNEQFF
>TRBV29-1|TRBJ1-1|TRBD1|.
TGCAGCGCCGGGACAGGGCCGGGTACTGAAGCTTTCTTT
CSAGTGPGTEAFF
>TRBV9|TRBJ2-1|.|many
TGTGCCAGCAGCGTAGCGCTAGCGAGATACAATGAGCAGTTCTTC
CASSVALARYNEQFF
>TRBV7-3|TRBJ1-1|.|few
TGTGCCAGCAGCTTAACCAGAGACACTGAAGCTTTCTTT
CASSLTRDTEAFF
>TRBV7-9|TRBJ1-5|TRBD1|.
TGTGCCAGCACACAGGGGACTCAGCCCCAGCATTTT
CASTQGTQPQHF